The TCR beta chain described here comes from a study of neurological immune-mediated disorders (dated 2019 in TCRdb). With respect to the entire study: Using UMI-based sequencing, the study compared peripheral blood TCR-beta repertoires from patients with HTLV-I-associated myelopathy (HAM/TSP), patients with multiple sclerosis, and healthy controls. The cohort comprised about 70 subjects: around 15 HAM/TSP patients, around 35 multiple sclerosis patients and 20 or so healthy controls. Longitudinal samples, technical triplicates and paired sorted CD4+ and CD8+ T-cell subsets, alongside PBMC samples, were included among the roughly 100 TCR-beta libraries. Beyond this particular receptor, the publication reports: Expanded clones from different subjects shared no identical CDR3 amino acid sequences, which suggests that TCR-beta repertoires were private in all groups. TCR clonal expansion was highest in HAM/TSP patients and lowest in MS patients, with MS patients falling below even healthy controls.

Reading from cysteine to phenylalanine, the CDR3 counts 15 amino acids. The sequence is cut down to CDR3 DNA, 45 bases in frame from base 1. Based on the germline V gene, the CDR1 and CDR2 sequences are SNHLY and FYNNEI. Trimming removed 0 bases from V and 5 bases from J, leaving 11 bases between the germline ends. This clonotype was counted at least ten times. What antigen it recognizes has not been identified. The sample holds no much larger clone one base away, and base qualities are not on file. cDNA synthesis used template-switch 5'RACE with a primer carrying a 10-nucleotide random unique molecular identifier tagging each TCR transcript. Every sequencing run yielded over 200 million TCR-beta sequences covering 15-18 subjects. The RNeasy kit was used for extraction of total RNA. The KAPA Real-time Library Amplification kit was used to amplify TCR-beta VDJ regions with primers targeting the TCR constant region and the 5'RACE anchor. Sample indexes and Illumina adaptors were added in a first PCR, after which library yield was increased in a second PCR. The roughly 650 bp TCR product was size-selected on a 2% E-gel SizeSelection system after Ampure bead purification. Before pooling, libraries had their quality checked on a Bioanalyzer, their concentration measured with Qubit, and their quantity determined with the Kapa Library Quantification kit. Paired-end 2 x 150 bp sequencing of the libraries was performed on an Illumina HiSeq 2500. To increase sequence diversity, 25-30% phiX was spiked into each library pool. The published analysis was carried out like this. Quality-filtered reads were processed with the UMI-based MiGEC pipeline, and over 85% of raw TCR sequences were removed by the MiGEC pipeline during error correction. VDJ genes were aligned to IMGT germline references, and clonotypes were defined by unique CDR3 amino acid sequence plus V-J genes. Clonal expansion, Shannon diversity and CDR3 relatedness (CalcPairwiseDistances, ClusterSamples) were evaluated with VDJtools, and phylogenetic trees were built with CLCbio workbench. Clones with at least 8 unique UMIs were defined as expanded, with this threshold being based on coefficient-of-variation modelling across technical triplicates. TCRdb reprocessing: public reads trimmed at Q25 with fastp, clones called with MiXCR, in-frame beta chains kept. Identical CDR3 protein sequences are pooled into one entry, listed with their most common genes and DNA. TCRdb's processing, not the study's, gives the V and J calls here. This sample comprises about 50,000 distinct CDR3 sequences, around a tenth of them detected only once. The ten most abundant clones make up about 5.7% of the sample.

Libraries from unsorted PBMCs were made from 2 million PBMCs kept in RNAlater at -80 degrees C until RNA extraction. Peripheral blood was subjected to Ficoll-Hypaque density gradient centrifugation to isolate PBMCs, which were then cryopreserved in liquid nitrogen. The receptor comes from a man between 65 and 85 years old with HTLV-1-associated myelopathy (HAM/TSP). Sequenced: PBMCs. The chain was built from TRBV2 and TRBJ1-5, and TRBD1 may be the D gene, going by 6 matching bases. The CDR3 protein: CASSEADRPYQPQHF. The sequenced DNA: TGTGCCAGCAGTGAAGCCGACAGGCCTTATCAGCCCCAGCATTTT.